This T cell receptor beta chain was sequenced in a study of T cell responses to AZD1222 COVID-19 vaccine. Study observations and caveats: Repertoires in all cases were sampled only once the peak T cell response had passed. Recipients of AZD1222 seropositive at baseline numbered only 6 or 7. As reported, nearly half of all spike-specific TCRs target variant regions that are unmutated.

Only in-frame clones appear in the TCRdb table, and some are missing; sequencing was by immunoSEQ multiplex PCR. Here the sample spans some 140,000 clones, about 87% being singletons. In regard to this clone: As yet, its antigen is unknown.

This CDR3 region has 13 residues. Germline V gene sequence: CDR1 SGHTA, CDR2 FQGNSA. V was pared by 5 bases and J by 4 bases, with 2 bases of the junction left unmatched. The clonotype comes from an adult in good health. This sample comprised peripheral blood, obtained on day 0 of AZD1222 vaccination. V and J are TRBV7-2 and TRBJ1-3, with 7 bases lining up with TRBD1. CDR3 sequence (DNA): TGTGCCAGCAGCGGGACAGCCGGAAACACCATATATTTT. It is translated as CASSGTAGNTIYF.